Presented here are 28 T cell receptor beta chains from one specimen sequenced in a study of T cell repertoires in cytomegalovirus infection. Their antigens are not known. TCRdb recomputed calls from the reads with MiXCR, one row per CDR3 protein. The data hold around 130,000 distinct CDR3 sequences, with roughly a quarter observed a single time. Input material: PBMCs, sequenced either directly or after in vitro stimulation (not recorded which). These receptors came from a human donor in good health (CMV status not recorded). Some clones in this sample may be carry-over from other donors' samples.

There are many counts of this clonotype. The chain has TRBV12-3 or TRBV12-4 and TRBJ1-2; D not certain. V lost 7 bases and J lost 7, with 10 bases in between. The CDR3 has 11 amino acids. CDR3 sequence (DNA): TGTGCCAGCACCCACCGGTTTGGCTACACCTTC. This translates into CASTHRFGYTF.

Only a few counts were recorded for this clonotype. The rearrangement links TRBV29-1 to TRBJ2-7; D gene unclear. Germline V gene data show CDR1 as SQVTM and CDR2 as ANQGSEA. V lost 6 bases to trimming and J lost 2 bases, with 11 bases between them. This CDR3 has 12 amino acids. CDR3 nucleotides: TGCAGCGTGTGGACCATTACCTACGAGCAGTACTTC. It codes for CSVWTITYEQYF.

This clonotype was observed a few times. This sequence joins TRBV6-2 or TRBV6-3 and TRBJ2-3, with D possibly TRBD2 on 6 matching bases. CDR1 MNHEY and CDR2 SVGEGT come from the germline V gene. The CDR3 loop spans 12 amino acids. Trimming removed 10 bases at V and 8 bases at J, with 16 bases between. DNA for the CDR3: TGTGCCACTAATTTACCCGGGGGTACGCAGTATTTT. Translated: CATNLPGGTQYF.

This rearrangement joins TRBV29-1 to TRBJ2-1, with 9 bases identical to TRBD2. Germline V gene lookup returns CDR1 SQVTM and CDR2 ANQGSEA. The CDR3 sequence is 14 residues long. V was pared by 7 bases and J by 4 bases, with 8 bases of the junction left unmatched. The DNA of the CDR3 is TGCAGCGGTCGGCGGGGGGGGGGATACAATGAGCAGTTCTTC. This gives the protein CSGRRGGGYNEQFF.

This clonotype was seen repeatedly, ten times or more. V is TRBV7-2 and J is TRBJ2-1; D is undetermined. There are 13 residues in the CDR3. The V gene lost 2 bases and the J gene lost 4 bases, with 6 bases spanning the gap. Germline CDR1 SGHTA, CDR2 FQGNSA. The CDR3 region is CASSLNSYNEQFF. The CDR3 DNA reads TGTGCCAGCAGCTTAAACTCTTACAATGAGCAGTTCTTC.

This clonotype was picked up a small number of times. The V gene is TRBV4-1, the J gene TRBJ1-1; D might be TRBD1 (5 bases). Germline CDR1 and CDR2: MGHRA and YSYEKL. CDR3 length: 14 residues. V was clipped by 4 bases and J by 6 bases, with 15 bases between them. The CDR3 here is CASSPRRDLPEAFF. The CDR3 DNA follows: TGCGCCAGCAGCCCCCGGAGGGACCTGCCTGAAGCTTTCTTT.

J is TRBJ2-1 and V is TRBV19; no clear D. The V gene lost 5 bases and the J gene lost 10 bases, with 24 bases spanning the gap. This CDR3 has 16 amino acids. Per the germline V gene, CDR1 is LNHDA and CDR2 is SQIVND (reference sequence). The CDR3 loop is CASSVGTGQLILEQFF. CDR3 nucleotide sequence: TGTGCCAGTAGTGTAGGTACCGGCCAGCTGATCTTGGAGCAGTTCTTC.

The rearrangement joins TRBV19 to TRBJ1-1, with unresolved D. The CDR3 contains 11 residues. Germline V CDR1 and CDR2: LNHDA, SQIVND (reference sequence). V lost 7 bases to trimming and J lost 2 bases, with 5 bases between them. The CDR3 bases are TGTGCCAGTAAAAGAAACACTGAAGCTTTCTTT. As protein: CASKRNTEAFF.

This clonotype was seen ten or more times. V gene TRBV7-8 combines with J gene TRBJ1-1; D perhaps matches TRBD1 (5 bases). Trimming took off 2 bases at V and 5 bases at J, with 9 bases between the two ends. The CDR3 covers 13 residues. The germline CDR1 and CDR2 sequences are SGHVS and FQNEAQ. CDR3 amino acids: CASSLSRGTEAFF. Written as DNA, the CDR3 is TGTGCCAGCAGCTTATCTCGGGGGACTGAAGCTTTCTTT.

This clonotype was seen at least ten times. The chain joins TRBV7-2 to TRBJ2-7, with TRBD2 identical over 8 bases. CDR3 length: 15 amino acids. CDR1 and CDR2 (germline): SGHTA, FQGNSA. Trimming at V came to 6 bases and at J to 2 bases, leaving 9 bases not matched to a gene. CDR3 sequence (DNA): TGTGCCAGCAGTTCCGGGGTGGGACTAGCCTACGAGCAGTACTTC. Translation: CASSSGVGLAYEQYF.

This rearrangement joins TRBV6-6 to TRBJ2-5; a weak D match, TRBD2 (6 bases). CDR1 and CDR2 from the germline V gene are MNHNY and SVGAGI (reference sequence). V lost 5 bases, J lost 2 bases, and 9 bases lay in between. This CDR3 region has 13 residues. The CDR3 bases are TGTGCCAGCAGTCGGAGGGGTCAAGAGACCCAGTACTTC. Its translation: CASSRRGQETQYF.

V gene TRBV6-5 combines with J gene TRBJ2-7; 10 bases align to TRBD1. From germline, CDR1 is MNHEY and CDR2 SVGAGI. With 6 bases clipped from V and 0 bases from J, the junction kept 5 bases outside the gene matches. The CDR3 has 15 amino acids. The CDR3 loop is CASRRRTGGSYEQYF. CDR3 nucleotide sequence: TGTGCCAGCAGAAGACGGACAGGGGGCTCCTACGAGCAGTACTTC.

This clonotype was observed a few times. The gene calls are TRBV2 and TRBJ1-1, with a tentative D call TRBD1 (6 bases). CDR1 is SNHLY, CDR2 FYNNEI, per germline. The length of the CDR3 is 14 residues. V lost 7 bases to trimming and J lost 1 base, with 13 bases between them. The DNA of the CDR3 is TGTGCCAGCACGTACAGGGCGGGGAACACTGAAGCTTTCTTT. Translating gives CASTYRAGNTEAFF.

This clonotype was recorded many times. The chain couples TRBV7-6 to TRBJ2-1; TRBD2 matches 9 bases. With 1 base clipped from V and 2 bases from J, the junction kept 3 bases outside the gene matches. Germline loops: CDR1 SGHVS, CDR2 FNYEAQ. This CDR3 is built from 16 residues. CDR3: CASSLDGGRAYNEQFF. The DNA for the CDR3 is TGTGCCAGCAGCTTAGATGGCGGGAGGGCCTACAATGAGCAGTTCTTC.

The CDR3 region has the DNA TGCAGTGCTAGACTCCCCAGGCAGACCTATGGCTACACCTTC. The encoded protein is CSARLPRQTYGYTF. The J gene is TRBJ1-2, the V gene TRBV20-1; D call uncertain. V was pared by 2 bases and J by 4 bases, with 14 bases between. Germline V gives CDR1 DFQATT, CDR2 SNEGSKA (reference sequence). The CDR3 spans 14 residues.

This clonotype has a handful of counts. The chain carries TRBV7-2 and TRBJ2-6, with TRBD2 matching over 9 bases. V lost 5 bases, J lost 3 bases, and 8 bases stayed unmatched. Looked up from germline, CDR1 is SGHTA and CDR2 is FQGNSA. The CDR3 consists of 17 residues. The CDR3 nucleotides are TGTGCCAGCAGCGGGCGGGGGGGGCGCGGTGGGGCCAACGTCCTGACTTTC. This encodes CASSGRGGRGGANVLTF.

This clonotype came up a few times. The chain uses TRBV29-1 and TRBJ1-1; D not certain. Germline CDR1 and CDR2: SQVTM and ANQGSEA. V lost 6 bases to trimming and J lost 3 bases, with 11 bases between them. The CDR3 is 12 residues long. The CDR3 DNA reads TGCAGCGTGACCCACGGAGACACTGAAGCTTTCTTT. Amino acid sequence: CSVTHGDTEAFF.

This chain's CDR3 is CAWSVGTGGPDTQYF. CDR3 DNA sequence: TGTGCCTGGAGTGTAGGAACAGGGGGGCCAGATACGCAGTATTTT. This sequence joins TRBV30 and TRBJ2-3; 8 positions match TRBD1. Germline assignment: CDR1 GTSNPN and CDR2 SVGIG (reference sequence). With V trimmed by 0 bases and J by 4 bases, 6 bases remained unmatched. CDR3 length: 15 amino acids.

This rearrangement joins TRBV27 to TRBJ2-3; a possible D gene is TRBD2 (5 bases). Deletions cut 5 bases from V and 1 base from J, with 7 bases between. There are 13 residues in the CDR3. CDR1 and CDR2 from the germline V gene are MNHEY and SMNVEV (reference sequence). For the CDR3, the DNA is TGTGCCAGCAGTAAAGCGGGCACAGATACGCAGTATTTT. It yields the protein CASSKAGTDTQYF.

This clonotype was seen a single time. The V and J genes are TRBV27 and TRBJ1-1; 9 bases line up with TRBD1. CDR1 MNHEY and CDR2 SMNVEV come from the germline V gene (reference sequence). The CDR3 sequence is 16 residues long. J was trimmed by 0 bases and V by 3 bases; bases with no gene match: 5. The CDR3 DNA reads as TGTGCCAGCAGTTTCGGGACAGGGAGGATGAACACTGAAGCTTTCTTT. Encoded protein: CASSFGTGRMNTEAFF.

The CDR3 loop reads CSARAQGADTLTEAFF. The CDR3 bases are TGCAGTGCTAGAGCGCAGGGGGCGGATACGCTGACTGAAGCTTTCTTT. This sequence joins TRBV20-1 and TRBJ1-1, with 8 bases that match TRBD1. CDR1 and CDR2 from the germline V gene are DFQATT and SNEGSKA (reference sequence). Unmatched junction bases numbered 12, after V lost 1 base and J lost 5 bases. The CDR3 loop spans 16 amino acids.

CDR3 protein: CASSSSGRAPDTQYF. The CDR3 region has the DNA TGTGCCAGCAGCTCCAGCGGGAGGGCCCCAGATACGCAGTATTTT. The chain uses TRBV5-4 and TRBJ2-3; 10 bases line up with TRBD2. After removal of 3 bases from V and 4 bases from J, the junction contained 5 bases not matched to a gene. The CDR3 runs to 15 residues. Per germline, CDR1 SGHNT and CDR2 YYREEE (reference sequence).

This clonotype was counted a single time. The chain couples TRBV12-3 or TRBV12-4 to TRBJ2-1; TRBD2 agrees at 8 bases. The CDR3 has 14 residues. V lost 8 bases and J lost 3; bases outside the gene matches: 6. CDR3 DNA sequence: TGTGCCAGCGTGGCTAGCGGGCACTACAATGAGCAGTTCTTC. Its protein product is CASVASGHYNEQFF.

As DNA, the CDR3 is TGTGCCACCAAGGCTGCGGACCCCTACAATGAGCAGTTCTTC. Translating gives CATKAADPYNEQFF. The chain recombines TRBV2 with TRBJ2-1; D remains unclear. V was trimmed by 10 bases and J by 2 bases, leaving 15 bases between them. Germline assignment: CDR1 SNHLY and CDR2 FYNNEI. The CDR3 loop spans 14 amino acids.

Many counts were recorded for this clonotype. The chain combines TRBV14 with TRBJ1-4; D not certain. CDR1 and CDR2 (germline): SGHDN, FVKESK. The CDR3 runs 15 residues. Trimming stripped 1 base from V and 4 bases from J, with 10 bases between. CDR3 residues: CASSQVVGINEKLFF. The CDR3, as DNA: TGTGCCAGCAGCCAAGTAGTCGGGATTAATGAAAAACTGTTTTTT. Full variable domain (remainder filled in from reference TRBV14 and TRBJ1-4): EAGVTQFPSHSVIEKGQTVTLRCDPISGHDNLYWYRRVMGKEIKFLLHFVKESKQDESGMPNNRFLAERTGGTYSTLKVQPAELEDSGVYFCASSQVVGINEKLFFGSGTQLSVL.

This chain joins TRBV9 and TRBJ2-5; D is uncertain. CDR1 and CDR2 from the germline V gene are SGDLS and YYNGEE. The CDR3 consists of 15 residues. V gave up 4 bases and J gave up 7 bases, with 20 bases separating them. The CDR3 sequence is CASSPFVWQSGTQYF. DNA for the CDR3: TGTGCCAGCAGCCCTTTCGTTTGGCAGTCCGGGACCCAGTACTTC.

V and J are TRBV6-1 and TRBJ2-6, with 9 bases that match TRBD1. The CDR3 has 17 amino acids. V was clipped by 4 bases and J by 4 bases; unmatched bases: 8. Germline lookup yields CDR1 MNHNS and CDR2 SASEGT. CDR3: CASSGPGTGFGANVLTF. CDR3 in DNA: TGTGCCAGCAGTGGACCCGGGACAGGGTTCGGGGCCAACGTCCTGACTTTC.

This clonotype was found a few times. V usage is TRBV11-2 and J usage is TRBJ2-1; 11 positions agree with TRBD2. J lost 1 base, V lost 1 base, and 6 bases had no gene match. This CDR3 region has 18 residues. CDR1 and CDR2 (germline): SGHAT, FQNNGV. The CDR3 loop is CASSLGYRLAGSYNEQFF. CDR3 DNA: TGTGCCAGCAGCTTAGGGTACCGACTAGCGGGGTCCTACAATGAGCAGTTCTTC.